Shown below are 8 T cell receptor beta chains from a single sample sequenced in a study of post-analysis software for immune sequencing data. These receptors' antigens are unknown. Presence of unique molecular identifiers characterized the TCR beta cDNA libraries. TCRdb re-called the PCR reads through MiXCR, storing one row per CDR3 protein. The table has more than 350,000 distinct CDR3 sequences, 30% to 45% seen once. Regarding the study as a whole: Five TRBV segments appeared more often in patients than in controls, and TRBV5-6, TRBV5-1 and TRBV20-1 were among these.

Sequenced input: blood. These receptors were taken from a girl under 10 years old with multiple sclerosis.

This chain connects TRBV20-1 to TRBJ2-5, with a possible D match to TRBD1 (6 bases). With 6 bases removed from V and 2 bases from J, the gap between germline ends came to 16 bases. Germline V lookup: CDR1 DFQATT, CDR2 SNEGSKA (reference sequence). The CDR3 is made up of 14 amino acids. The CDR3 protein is CSARRVGGQETQYF. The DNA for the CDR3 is TGCAGTGCGAGAAGGGTAGGGGGACAAGAGACCCAGTACTTC.

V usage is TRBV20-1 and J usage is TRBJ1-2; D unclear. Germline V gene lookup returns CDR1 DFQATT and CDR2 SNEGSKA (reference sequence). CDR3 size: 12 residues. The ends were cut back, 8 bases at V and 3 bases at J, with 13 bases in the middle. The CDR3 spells CSPPPEDYGYTF. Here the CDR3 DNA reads TGCAGTCCCCCCCCGGAGGACTATGGCTACACCTTC.

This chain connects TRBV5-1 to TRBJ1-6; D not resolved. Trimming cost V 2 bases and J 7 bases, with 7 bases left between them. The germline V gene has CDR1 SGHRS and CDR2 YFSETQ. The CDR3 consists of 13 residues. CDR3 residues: CASSLRRNSPLHF. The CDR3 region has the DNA TGCGCCAGCAGCTTACGGAGAAATTCACCCCTCCACTTT.

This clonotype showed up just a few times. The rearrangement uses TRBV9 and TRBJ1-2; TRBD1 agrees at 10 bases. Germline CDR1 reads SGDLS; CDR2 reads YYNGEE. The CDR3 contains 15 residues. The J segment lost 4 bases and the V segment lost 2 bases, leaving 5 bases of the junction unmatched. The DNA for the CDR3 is TGTGCCAGCAGCGTCCTCGGGACAGGGGCCTATGGCTACACCTTC. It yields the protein CASSVLGTGAYGYTF.

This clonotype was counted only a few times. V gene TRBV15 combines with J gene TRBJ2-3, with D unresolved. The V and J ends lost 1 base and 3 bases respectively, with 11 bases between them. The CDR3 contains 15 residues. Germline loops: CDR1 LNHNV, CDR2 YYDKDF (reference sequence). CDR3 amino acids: CATSRVIGGTDTQYF. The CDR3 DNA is TGTGCCACCAGCAGAGTAATAGGTGGGACAGATACGCAGTATTTT.

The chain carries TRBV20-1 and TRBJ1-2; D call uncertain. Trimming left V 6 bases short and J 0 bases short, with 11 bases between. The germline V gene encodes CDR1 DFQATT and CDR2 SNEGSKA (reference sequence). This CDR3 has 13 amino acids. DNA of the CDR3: TGCAGTGCCCTATATCTAGCTAACTATGGCTACACCTTC. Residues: CSALYLANYGYTF.

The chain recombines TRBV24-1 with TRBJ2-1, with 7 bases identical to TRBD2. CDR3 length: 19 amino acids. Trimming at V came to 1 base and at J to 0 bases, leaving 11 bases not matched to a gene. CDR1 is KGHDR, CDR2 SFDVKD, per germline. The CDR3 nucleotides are TGTGCCACCAGTGATTTCAATGGGGGGACTACCCTCTCCTACAATGAGCAGTTCTTC. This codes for CATSDFNGGTTLSYNEQFF.

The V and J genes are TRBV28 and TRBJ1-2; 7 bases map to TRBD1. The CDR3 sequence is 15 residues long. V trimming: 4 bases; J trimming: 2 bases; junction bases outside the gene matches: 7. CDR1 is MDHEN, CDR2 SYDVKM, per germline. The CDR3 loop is CASSYRGAGNYGYTF. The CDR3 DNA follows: TGTGCCAGCAGTTACAGGGGTGCGGGGAACTATGGCTACACCTTC.